A selection of T cell receptor beta chains follows, all from one sample in a study of T cells in Graves' hyperthyroidism and ophthalmopathy. TCRdb independently ran MiXCR on the multiplex PCR reads; one entry per CDR3 protein. The sample has approximately 560,000 distinct CDR3 sequences; roughly 50% are singletons. Sequencing input: peripheral blood or thyroid tissue (not recorded which). These receptors came from a woman between 18 and 29 years old with Graves' hyperthyroidism. The CDR3 runs from the conserved cysteine through the conserved F or W.

CDR3 protein,V gene
CASSSRGVWGTLETQYF,TRBV25-1
CASSLVGGDTEAFF,TRBV7-9
CASRRSGNTGELFF,TRBV7-3
CASSGRWRVNYEQYF,TRBV11-2
CASSLAPGHQVYEQYF,TRBV5-1
CASSEQGPHYGYTF,TRBV2
CASSEHRTIYF,TRBV2
CSVERQGAGELFF,TRBV29-1
CSVEPGGKYQETQYF,TRBV29-1
CASSLVRGVAYEQYF,TRBV7-9
CASRQGDNSPLHF,TRBV6-4
CSARVSTGNSPLHF,TRBV20-1
CASSPRTGSTAFF,TRBV2
CASSQAHGYTF,TRBV7-2
CATSRQSSYEQYF,TRBV15
CSVAGQGFGINYGYTF,TRBV29-1
CASSLTRLGPNTEAFF,TRBV7-9
CASSHYLGENTEAFF,TRBV14
CSASPPLGRETGNTIYF,TRBV20-1
CASSPGTGGAETQYF,TRBV5-1
CASSAEKNTEAFF,TRBV25-1
CAISELGRGGYEQYF,TRBV10-3
CASSLGQGEPQHF,TRBV2
CSARDGYDEKLFF,TRBV20-1
CASRSDRGDGYTF,TRBV2
CASSIAGDSSYEQYF,TRBV19
CSAKMGGNYGYTF,TRBV20-1
CASSWEQGFTF,TRBV7-9
CASSEDGTSNQPQHF,TRBV2
CSARVGGYTRALHF,TRBV20-1
CASSPGTANTGELFF,TRBV7-9
CASSLVGSLAINEKLFF,TRBV2